This TCR beta chain was recovered during a study of shared clonotypes between healthy human individuals. CDR1 MDHEN and CDR2 SYDVKM come from the germline V gene. The CDR3 runs to 16 residues. With 4 bases removed from V and 4 bases from J, the gap between germline ends came to 20 bases. Some clones are missing from TCRdb's copy, which holds only in-frame ones; the method was immunoSEQ multiplex PCR. The data contain millions of clones, around 95% of them singletons. Splitting the CD4+ cells yielded a CD45RA+ naive subset and a CD45RA-negative memory subset. The rearrangement uses TRBV28 and TRBJ2-7; weak D call: TRBD1 (6 bases). This receptor was obtained from a man between 18 and 29 years old in good health. The sequenced sample consisted of naive CD4+ T cells sorted from blood. Indicated subset: CD45RA+ positively selected. The CDR3, as DNA: TGTGCCAGCAGTTCAACCCTCTGGACAGTCCAGTACGAGCAGTACTTC. Amino acid sequence: CASSSTLWTVQYEQYF.